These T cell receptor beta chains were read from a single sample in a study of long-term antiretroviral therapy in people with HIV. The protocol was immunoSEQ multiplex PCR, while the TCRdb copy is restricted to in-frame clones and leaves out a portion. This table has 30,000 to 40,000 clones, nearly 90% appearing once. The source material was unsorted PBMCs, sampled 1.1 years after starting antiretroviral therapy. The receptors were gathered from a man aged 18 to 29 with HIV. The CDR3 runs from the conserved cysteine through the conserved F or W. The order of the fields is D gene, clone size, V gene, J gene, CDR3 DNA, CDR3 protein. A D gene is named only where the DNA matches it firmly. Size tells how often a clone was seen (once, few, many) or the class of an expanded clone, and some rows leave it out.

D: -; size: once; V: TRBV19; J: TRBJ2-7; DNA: TGTGCCAGTAGTATTAGCAGCAGCTCCTACGAGCAGTACTTC; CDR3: CASSISSSSYEQYF
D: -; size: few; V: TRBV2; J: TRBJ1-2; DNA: TGTGCCACCCCCTCGGGGGATGGCTACACCTTC; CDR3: CATPSGDGYTF
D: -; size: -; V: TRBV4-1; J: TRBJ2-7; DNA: TGCGCCAGCAGCCATGGCGGCTCCTACGAGCAGTACTTC; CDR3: CASSHGGSYEQYF
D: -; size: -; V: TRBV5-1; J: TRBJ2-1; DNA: TGCGCCAGCAGCTTTAAGACGGGGAGTTGGAGGCTAGTTTATGGAGGGCCGGGGAATGAGCAGTTCTTC; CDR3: CASSFKTGSWRLVYGGPGNEQFF
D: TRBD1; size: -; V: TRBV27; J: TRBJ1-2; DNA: TGTGCCAGCAGCCGATTCGGGGGAAGGAGTGACAGGGATGGCTACACCTTC; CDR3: CASSRFGGRSDRDGYTF
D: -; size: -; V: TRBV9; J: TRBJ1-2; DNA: TGTGCCAGCCACCTTACATCTTGGGGCTACACCTTC; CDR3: CASHLTSWGYTF
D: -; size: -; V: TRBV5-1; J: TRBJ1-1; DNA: TGCGCCAGCAGCTTGGGTTCCGGGATCACTGAAGCTTTCTTT; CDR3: CASSLGSGITEAFF
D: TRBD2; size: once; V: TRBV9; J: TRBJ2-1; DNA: TGTGCCAGCAGCGAGCAGGGCGGGGGGGGCTTAGATGAGCAGTTCTTC; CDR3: CASSEQGGGGLDEQFF
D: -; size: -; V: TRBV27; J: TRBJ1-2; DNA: TGTGCCAGCAGTTTTGGGCAGAACTATGGCTACACCTTC; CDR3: CASSFGQNYGYTF
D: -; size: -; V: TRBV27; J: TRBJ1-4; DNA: TGTGCCAGCAGTACATACCCCCCTGAAAAACTGTTTTTT; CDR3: CASSTYPPEKLFF
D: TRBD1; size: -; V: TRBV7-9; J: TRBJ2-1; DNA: TGTGCCAGCAGCTTTATCGGGACAGGGGAAGGCAATGAGCAGTTCTTC; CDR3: CASSFIGTGEGNEQFF
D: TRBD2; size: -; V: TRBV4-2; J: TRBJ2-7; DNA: TGTGCCAGCAGCCAAGACAGCGGGAGCTCCTACGAGCAGTACTTC; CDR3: CASSQDSGSSYEQYF
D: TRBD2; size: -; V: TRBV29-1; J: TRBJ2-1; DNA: TGCAGCGTTTCGGGGACTAGCGGGATTAGCTACAATGAGCAGTTCTTC; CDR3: CSVSGTSGISYNEQFF
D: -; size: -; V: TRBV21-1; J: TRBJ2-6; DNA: TGTGCCAGCAGCGTGACAGGTGGGGCCAACGTCCTGACTTTC; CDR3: CASSVTGGANVLTF
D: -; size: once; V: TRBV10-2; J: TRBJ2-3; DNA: TGCGCCAGCAGTGAGTCGGCGTCCGATACGCAGTATTTT; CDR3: CASSESASDTQYF
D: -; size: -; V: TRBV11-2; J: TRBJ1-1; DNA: TGTGCCAGCAGCTCCTTCCGGGGGCAGGGGAACACTGAAGCTTTCTTT; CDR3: CASSSFRGQGNTEAFF
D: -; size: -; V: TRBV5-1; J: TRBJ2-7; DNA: TGCGCCAGCAGCTTGAAGGCAGGGGACGCCTACGAGCAGTACTTC; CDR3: CASSLKAGDAYEQYF
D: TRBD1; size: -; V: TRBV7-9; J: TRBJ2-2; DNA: TGTGCCAGCAGCGCGAGGACAGGGAACACCGGGGAGCTGTTTTTT; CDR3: CASSARTGNTGELFF
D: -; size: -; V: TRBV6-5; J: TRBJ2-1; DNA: TGTGCCAGCAGTGGAGGGGGAGACAATGAGCAGTTCTTC; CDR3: CASSGGGDNEQFF
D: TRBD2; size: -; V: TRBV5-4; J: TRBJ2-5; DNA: TGTGCCAGCAGCTTGGGGATAGCGGGAGTTGGAGAGACCCAGTACTTC; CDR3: CASSLGIAGVGETQYF
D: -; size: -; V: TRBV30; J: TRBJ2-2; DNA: TGTGCCTGGACCCAGGGGATTACCGGGGAGCTGTTTTTT; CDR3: CAWTQGITGELFF
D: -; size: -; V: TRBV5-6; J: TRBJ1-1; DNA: TGTGCCAGCAGCTTCGGAGGCACTGAAGCTTTCTTT; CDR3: CASSFGGTEAFF
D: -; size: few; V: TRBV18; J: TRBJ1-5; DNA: TGTGCCAGCTCACCAAATCGTCCAAGGGGAGATCAGCCCCAGCATTTT; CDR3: CASSPNRPRGDQPQHF
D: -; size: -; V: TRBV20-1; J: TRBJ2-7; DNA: TGCAGTGCTAGACGGGCGGAAGAGCAGTACTTC; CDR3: CSARRAEEQYF
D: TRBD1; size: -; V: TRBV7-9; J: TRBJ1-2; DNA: TGTGCCAGCAGCCCTGGACAGGACTATGGCTACACCTTC; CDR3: CASSPGQDYGYTF
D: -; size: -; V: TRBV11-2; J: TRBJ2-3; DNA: TGTGCCAGCAGCTTAGGCGGCATAATTACAGATACGCAGTATTTT; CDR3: CASSLGGIITDTQYF
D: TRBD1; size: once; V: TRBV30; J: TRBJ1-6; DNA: TGTGCCTGGAGTGCCTGGACAGGGTATTCACCCCTCCACTTT; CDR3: CAWSAWTGYSPLHF
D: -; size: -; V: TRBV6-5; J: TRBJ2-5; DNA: TGTGCCAGCAGCAGCGGACTCCAAGAGACCCAGTACTTC; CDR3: CASSSGLQETQYF
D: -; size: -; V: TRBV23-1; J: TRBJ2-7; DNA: TGCGCCAGCGGTGAAGGGCGCGAAGAGGAGCAGTACTTC; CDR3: CASGEGREEEQYF
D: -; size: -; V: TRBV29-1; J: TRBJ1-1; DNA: TGCAGCGTTGCTGGGCAGAGGAACACTGAAGCTTTCTTT; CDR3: CSVAGQRNTEAFF
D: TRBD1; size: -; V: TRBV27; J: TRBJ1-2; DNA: TGTGCCAGCAGCACCACCCCGGACAGGGTCTATGGCTACACCTTC; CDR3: CASSTTPDRVYGYTF
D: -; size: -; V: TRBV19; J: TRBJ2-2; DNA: TGTGCCAGTAGTATGTGGTGGAACACCGGGGAGCTGTTTTTT; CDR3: CASSMWWNTGELFF
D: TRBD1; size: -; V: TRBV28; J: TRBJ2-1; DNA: TGTGCCAGCAGTTCCTTGGACAGGCCCAGGCAGTTCTTC; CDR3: CASSSLDRPRQFF
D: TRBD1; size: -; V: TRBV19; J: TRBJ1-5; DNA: TGTGCCAGTAGTAGAGAGGGGGCTGGCAATCAGCCCCAGCATTTT; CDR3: CASSREGAGNQPQHF
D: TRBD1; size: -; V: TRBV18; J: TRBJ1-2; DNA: TGTGCCAGCTCACCGCAGGGGGACTATGGCTACACCTTC; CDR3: CASSPQGDYGYTF
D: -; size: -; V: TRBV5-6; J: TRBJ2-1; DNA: TGTGCCAGCAGCTTAGGTAGGGGAGAGCAGTTCTTC; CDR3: CASSLGRGEQFF
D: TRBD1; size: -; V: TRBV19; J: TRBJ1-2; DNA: TGTGCCAGTAGCAGGGACAGAAGTAACTATGGCTACACCTTC; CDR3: CASSRDRSNYGYTF
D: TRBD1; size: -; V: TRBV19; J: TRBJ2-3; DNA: TGTGCCAGTAGCCCCTCCGGGACAGGGAGAACAGATACGCAGTATTTT; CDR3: CASSPSGTGRTDTQYF
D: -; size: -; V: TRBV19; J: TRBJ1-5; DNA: TGTGCCAGTAGCCCAGTAGCCGGGAATAGCAATCAGCCCCAGCATTTT; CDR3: CASSPVAGNSNQPQHF
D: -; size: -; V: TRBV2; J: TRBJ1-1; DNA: TGTGCCAGCACCCCTGACGGGGGGCACACTGAAGCTTTCTTT; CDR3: CASTPDGGHTEAFF
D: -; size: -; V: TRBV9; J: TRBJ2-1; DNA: TGTGCCAGCAGCGCCTATACTAGCAGATCCTACAATGAGCAGTTCTTC; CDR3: CASSAYTSRSYNEQFF
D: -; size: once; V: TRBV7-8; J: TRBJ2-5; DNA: TGTGCCAGCAGCTTAAGTTGGGAGACCCAGTACTTC; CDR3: CASSLSWETQYF